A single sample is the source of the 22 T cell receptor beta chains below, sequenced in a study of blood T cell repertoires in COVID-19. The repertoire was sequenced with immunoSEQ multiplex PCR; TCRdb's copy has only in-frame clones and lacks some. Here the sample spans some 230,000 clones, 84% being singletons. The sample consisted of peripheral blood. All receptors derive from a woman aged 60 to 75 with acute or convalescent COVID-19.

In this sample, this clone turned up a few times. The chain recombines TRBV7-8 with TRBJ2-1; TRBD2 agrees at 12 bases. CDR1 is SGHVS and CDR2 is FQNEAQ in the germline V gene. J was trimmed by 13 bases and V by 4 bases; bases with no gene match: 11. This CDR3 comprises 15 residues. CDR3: CASSSLAGGQYNQFF. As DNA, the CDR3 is TGTGCCAGCAGCTCACTAGCGGGGGGCCAATACAATCAGTTCTTC.

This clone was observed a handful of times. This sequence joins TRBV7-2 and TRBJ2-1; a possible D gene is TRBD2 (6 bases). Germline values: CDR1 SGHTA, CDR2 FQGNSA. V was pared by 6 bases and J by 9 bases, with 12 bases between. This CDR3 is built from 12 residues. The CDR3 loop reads CASRFSGIEQFF. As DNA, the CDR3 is TGTGCCAGCAGGTTTAGCGGCATTGAGCAGTTCTTC.

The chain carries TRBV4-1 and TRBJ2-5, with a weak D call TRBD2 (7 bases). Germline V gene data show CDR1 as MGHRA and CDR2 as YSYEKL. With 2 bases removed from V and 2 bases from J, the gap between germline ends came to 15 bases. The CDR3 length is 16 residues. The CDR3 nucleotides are TGCGCCAGCAGCCAATTAGGGGGGGGGCAACAAGAGACCCAGTACTTC. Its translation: CASSQLGGGQQETQYF.

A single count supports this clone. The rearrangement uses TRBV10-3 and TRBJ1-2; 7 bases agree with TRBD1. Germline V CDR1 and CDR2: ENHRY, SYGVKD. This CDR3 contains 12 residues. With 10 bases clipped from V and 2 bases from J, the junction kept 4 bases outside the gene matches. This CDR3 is CATWDRNYGYTF. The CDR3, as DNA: TGTGCCACCTGGGACAGAAACTATGGCTACACCTTC.

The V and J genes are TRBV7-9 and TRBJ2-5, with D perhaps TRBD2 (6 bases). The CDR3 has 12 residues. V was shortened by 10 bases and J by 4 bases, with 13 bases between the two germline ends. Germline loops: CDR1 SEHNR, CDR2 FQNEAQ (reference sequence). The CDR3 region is CATEGLRETQYF. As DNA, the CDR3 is TGTGCCACCGAGGGACTCCGAGAGACCCAGTACTTC.

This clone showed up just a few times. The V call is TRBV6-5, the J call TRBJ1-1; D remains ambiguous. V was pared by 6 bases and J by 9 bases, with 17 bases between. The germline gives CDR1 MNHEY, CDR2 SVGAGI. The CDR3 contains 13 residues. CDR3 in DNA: TGTGCCAGCAGACTCCGGACTTCTCTAAAAGCTTTCTTT. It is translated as CASRLRTSLKAFF.

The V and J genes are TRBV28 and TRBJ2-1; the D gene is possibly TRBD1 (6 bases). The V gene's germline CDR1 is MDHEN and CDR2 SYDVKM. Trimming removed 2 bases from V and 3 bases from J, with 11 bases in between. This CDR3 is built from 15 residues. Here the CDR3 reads CASSLTGKFYNEQFF. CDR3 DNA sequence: TGTGCCAGCAGTTTAACAGGGAAATTCTACAATGAGCAGTTCTTC.

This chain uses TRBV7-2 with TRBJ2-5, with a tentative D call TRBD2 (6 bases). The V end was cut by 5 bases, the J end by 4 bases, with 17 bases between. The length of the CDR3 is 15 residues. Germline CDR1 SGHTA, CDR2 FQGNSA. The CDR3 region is CASSPTGTPPETQYF. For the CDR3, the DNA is TGTGCCAGCAGCCCGACCGGGACTCCCCCAGAGACCCAGTACTTC.

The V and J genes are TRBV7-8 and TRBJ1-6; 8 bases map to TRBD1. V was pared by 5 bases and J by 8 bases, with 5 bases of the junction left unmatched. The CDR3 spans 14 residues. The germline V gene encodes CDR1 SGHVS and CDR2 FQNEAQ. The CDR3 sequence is CASSPQGDYSPLHF. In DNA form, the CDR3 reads TGTGCCAGCAGCCCACAGGGGGACTATTCACCCCTCCACTTT.

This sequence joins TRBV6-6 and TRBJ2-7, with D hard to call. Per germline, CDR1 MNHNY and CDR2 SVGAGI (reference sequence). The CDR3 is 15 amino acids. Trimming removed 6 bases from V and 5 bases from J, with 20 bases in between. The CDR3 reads CASSQTALGRDEQYF. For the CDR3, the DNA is TGTGCCAGCAGCCAAACCGCCCTGGGTCGGGACGAGCAGTACTTC.

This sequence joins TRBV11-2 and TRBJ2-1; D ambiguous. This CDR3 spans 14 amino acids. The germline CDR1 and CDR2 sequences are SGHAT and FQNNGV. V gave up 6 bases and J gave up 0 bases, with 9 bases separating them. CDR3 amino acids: CASRESSSYNEQFF. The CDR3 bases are TGTGCCAGCAGAGAATCGAGCTCCTACAATGAGCAGTTCTTC.

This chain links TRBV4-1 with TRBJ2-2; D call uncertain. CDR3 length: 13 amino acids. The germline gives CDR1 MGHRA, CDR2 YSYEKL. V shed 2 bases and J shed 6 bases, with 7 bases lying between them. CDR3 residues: CASSQTDSGELFF. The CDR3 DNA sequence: TGCGCCAGCAGCCAAACCGACTCCGGGGAGCTGTTTTTT.

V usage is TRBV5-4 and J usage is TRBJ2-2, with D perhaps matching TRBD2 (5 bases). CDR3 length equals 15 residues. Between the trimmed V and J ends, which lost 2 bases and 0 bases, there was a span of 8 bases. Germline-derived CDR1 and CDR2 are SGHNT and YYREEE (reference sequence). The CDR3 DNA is TGTGCCAGCAGCTTAGCGGCCTCGAACACCGGGGAGCTGTTTTTT. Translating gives CASSLAASNTGELFF.

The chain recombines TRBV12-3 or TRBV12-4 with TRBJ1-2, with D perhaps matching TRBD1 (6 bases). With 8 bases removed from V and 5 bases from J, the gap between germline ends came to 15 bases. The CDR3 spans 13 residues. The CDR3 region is CASCYRVRYGYTF. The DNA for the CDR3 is TGTGCCAGCTGCTACAGGGTACGATATGGCTACACCTTC.

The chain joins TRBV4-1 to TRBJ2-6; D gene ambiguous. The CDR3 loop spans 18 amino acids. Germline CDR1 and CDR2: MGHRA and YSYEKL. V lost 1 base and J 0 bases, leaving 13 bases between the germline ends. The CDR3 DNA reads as TGCGCCAGCAGCCAAGGACCCTCCCGAGGCTCTGGGGCCAACGTCCTGACTTTC. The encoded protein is CASSQGPSRGSGANVLTF.

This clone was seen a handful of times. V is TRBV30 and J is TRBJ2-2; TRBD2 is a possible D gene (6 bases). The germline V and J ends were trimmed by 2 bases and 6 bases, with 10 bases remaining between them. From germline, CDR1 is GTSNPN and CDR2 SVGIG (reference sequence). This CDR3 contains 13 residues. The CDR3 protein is CAWSLGGAGELFF. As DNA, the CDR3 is TGTGCCTGGAGTTTGGGGGGAGCCGGGGAGCTGTTTTTT. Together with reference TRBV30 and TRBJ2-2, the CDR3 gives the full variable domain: SQTIHQWPATLVQPVGSPLSLECTVEGTSNPNLYWYRQAAGRGLQLLFYSVGIGQISSEVPQNLSASRPQDRQFILSSKKLLLSDSGFYLCAWSLGGAGELFFGEGSRLTVL.

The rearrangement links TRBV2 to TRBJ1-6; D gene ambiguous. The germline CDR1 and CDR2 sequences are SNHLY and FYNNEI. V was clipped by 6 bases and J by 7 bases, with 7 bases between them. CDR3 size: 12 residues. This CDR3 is CASRLTNSPLHF. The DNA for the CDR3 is TGTGCCAGCAGGTTGACAAATTCACCCCTCCACTTT.

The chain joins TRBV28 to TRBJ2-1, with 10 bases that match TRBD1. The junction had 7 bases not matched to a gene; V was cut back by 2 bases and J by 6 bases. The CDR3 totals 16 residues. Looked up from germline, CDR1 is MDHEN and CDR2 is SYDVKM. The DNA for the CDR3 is TGTGCCAGCAGTTTACCGGGACAGGGGTCAGGCAATGAGCAGTTCTTC. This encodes CASSLPGQGSGNEQFF. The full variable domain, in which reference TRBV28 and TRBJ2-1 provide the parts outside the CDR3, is DVKVTQSSRYLVKRTGEKVFLECVQDMDHENMFWYRQDPGLGLRLIYFSYDVKMKEKGDIPEGYSVSREKKERFSLILESASTNQTSMYLCASSLPGQGSGNEQFFGPGTRLTVL.

The CDR3 nucleotides are TGTGCCAGCAGACCACGAGGAGCGGCGGGCACTGAAGCTTTCTTT. Residues: CASRPRGAAGTEAFF. V and J are TRBV5-5 and TRBJ1-1; D is ambiguous. The CDR3 totals 15 residues. Germline V gene lookup returns CDR1 SGHKS and CDR2 YYEKEE (reference sequence). The V end lost 5 bases, the J end lost 4 bases, and 18 bases lay between the germline ends. The variable domain in full, completed from reference TRBV5-5 and TRBJ1-1, reads DAGVTQSPTHLIKTRGQQVTLRCSPISGHKSVSWYQQVLGQGPQFIFQYYEKEERGRGNFPDRFSARQFPNYSSELNVNALLLGDSALYLCASRPRGAAGTEAFFGQGTRLTVV.

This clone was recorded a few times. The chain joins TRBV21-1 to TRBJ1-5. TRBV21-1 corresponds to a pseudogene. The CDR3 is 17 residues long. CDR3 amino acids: CASSKGVGEVAYQPQHF. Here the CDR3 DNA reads TGTGCCAGCAGCAAAGGGGTGGGAGAAGTGGCCTATCAGCCCCAGCATTTT.

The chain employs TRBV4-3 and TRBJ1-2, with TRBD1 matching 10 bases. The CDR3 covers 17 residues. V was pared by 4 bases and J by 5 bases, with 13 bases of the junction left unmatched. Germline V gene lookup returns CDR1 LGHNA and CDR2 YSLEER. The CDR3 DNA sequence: TGCGCCAGCAGCCCCACCATGCCGGGACAGGGGACTTATGGCTACACCTTC. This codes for CASSPTMPGQGTYGYTF.

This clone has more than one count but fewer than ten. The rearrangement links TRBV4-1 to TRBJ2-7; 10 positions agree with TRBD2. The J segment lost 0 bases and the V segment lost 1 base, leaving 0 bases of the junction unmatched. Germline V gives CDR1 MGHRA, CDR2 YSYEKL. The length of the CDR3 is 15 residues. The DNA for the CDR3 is TGCGCCAGCAGCCAAGGACTAGCGGGCTCCTACGAGCAGTACTTC. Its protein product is CASSQGLAGSYEQYF.